The next 19 T cell receptor beta chains were all read from a single sample in a study of OX40 agonist ivuxolimab in advanced cancers. Method: immunoSEQ multiplex PCR; TCRdb's copy keeps in-frame clones and lacks some. The top ten hold approximately 15% of the sample, which has some 41,000 clones, around 83% seen once. Material: CD4+ or CD8+ T cells sorted from blood, obtained in a trial of the OX40 agonist ivuxolimab. The receptors originated from an adult with an advanced solid tumor such as melanoma, head and neck, liver or kidney cancer.

The chain has TRBV7-9 and TRBJ2-7; 13 nucleotides agree with TRBD2. The V and J ends lost 6 bases and 2 bases, in that order; junction bases with no gene match: 4. The CDR3 sequence is 15 residues long. Looked up from germline, CDR1 is SEHNR and CDR2 is FQNEAQ (reference sequence). CDR3 bases: TGTGCCAGCAGTCGACTAGCGGGAGGACCCTACGAGCAGTACTTC. It codes for CASSRLAGGPYEQYF. The full variable domain, rest sourced from reference TRBV7-9 and TRBJ2-7, is DTGVSQNPRHKITKRGQNVTFRCDPISEHNRLYWYRQTLGQGPEFLTYFQNEAQLEKSRLLSDRFSAERPKGSFSTLEIQRTEQGDSAMYLCASSRLAGGPYEQYFGPGTRLTVT.

The V gene is TRBV5-6, the J gene TRBJ2-1, with 14 bases lining up with TRBD2. From germline, CDR1 is SGHDT and CDR2 YYEEEE. V lost 4 bases and J lost 8; bases outside the gene matches: 5. The CDR3 is made up of 15 amino acids. The CDR3 spells CASSPGLAGGHEQFF. In DNA form, the CDR3 reads TGTGCCAGCAGCCCCGGACTAGCGGGAGGTCATGAGCAGTTCTTC.

This rearrangement joins TRBV19 to TRBJ1-1; unclear D gene. Germline V CDR1 and CDR2: LNHDA, SQIVND (reference sequence). The CDR3 runs to 14 residues. V was pared by 2 bases and J by 4 bases, with 11 bases between. CDR3 sequence: CASSITTLRTEAFF. For the CDR3, the DNA is TGTGCCAGTAGTATAACCACTTTGCGCACTGAAGCTTTCTTT.

V is TRBV9 and J is TRBJ2-7; 8 bases map to TRBD1. Germline V gene lookup returns CDR1 SGDLS and CDR2 YYNGEE. CDR3 size: 14 residues. The V segment lost 0 bases and the J segment 5 bases; nucleotides outside the gene matches: 4. Here the CDR3 DNA reads TGTGCCAGCAGCGTAGGGACAGGGAAGGACGAGCAGTACTTC. Translation: CASSVGTGKDEQYF.

By frequency in the sample, this clone is medium-sized (0.01 to 0.1%). The genes are TRBV7-9 and TRBJ1-2, with TRBD1 as a possible D gene (5 bases). Germline CDR1 and CDR2: SEHNR and FQNEAQ (reference sequence). The CDR3 is 15 residues long. V shed 4 bases and J shed 7 bases, with 19 bases lying between them. In nucleotides, the CDR3 is TGTGCCAGCAGCTCTAGTGGGACGATCCTCTCTGGCTACACCTTC. Its translation: CASSSSGTILSGYTF.

The chain employs TRBV5-1 and TRBJ2-1; 7 bases agree with TRBD2. The V segment lost 3 bases and the J segment 6 bases; nucleotides outside the gene matches: 6. The CDR3 loop spans 14 amino acids. Germline V lookup: CDR1 SGHRS, CDR2 YFSETQ. The CDR3 sequence is CASSWGGEGNEQFF. As DNA, the CDR3 is TGCGCCAGCAGCTGGGGCGGGGAGGGCAATGAGCAGTTCTTC.

V is TRBV6-1 and J is TRBJ2-2; the D gene is possibly TRBD2 (5 bases). V gave up 5 bases and J gave up 5 bases, with 9 bases separating them. The CDR3 extends over 13 amino acids. CDR1 is MNHNS and CDR2 is SASEGT in the germline V gene. The CDR3 DNA is TGTGCCAGCAGTAAGGGAGAGACCGGGGAGCTGTTTTTT. Translated: CASSKGETGELFF.

This rearrangement joins TRBV10-3 to TRBJ2-1, with TRBD2 matching over 13 bases. Trimming took 6 bases from V and 7 from J; bases not matched to a gene: 6. Per the germline V gene, CDR1 is ENHRY and CDR2 is SYGVKD. This CDR3 is 15 amino acids long. The CDR3 region is CAISRTSGGRNEQFF. CDR3 DNA: TGTGCCATCAGCCGGACTAGCGGGGGCCGTAATGAGCAGTTCTTC.

The rearrangement uses TRBV25-1 and TRBJ2-5, with D uncertain. Per the germline V gene, CDR1 is MGHDK and CDR2 is SYGVNS. CDR3 size: 16 residues. Deletions cut 1 base from V and 1 base from J, with 13 bases between. The CDR3 spells CASSESARVTQETQYF. CDR3 in DNA: TGTGCCAGCAGTGAATCGGCTCGGGTGACCCAAGAGACCCAGTACTTC.

This clone was counted only a few times. J is TRBJ2-1 and V is TRBV7-7; 11 bases fit TRBD2. This CDR3 has 20 amino acids. V trimming: 1 base; J trimming: 0 bases; junction bases outside the gene matches: 11. Germline CDR1 and CDR2: SSHAT and FNYEAQ (reference sequence). This chain's CDR3 is CASSLGLSSGGPSSYNEQFF. The CDR3 DNA follows: TGTGCCAGCAGCTTAGGTCTCTCTAGCGGGGGGCCAAGCTCCTACAATGAGCAGTTCTTC.

V is TRBV23-1 and J is TRBJ1-4; the D gene is possibly TRBD1 (5 bases). TRBV23-1 is recorded as an ORF, its role being uncertain. This CDR3 is built from 19 residues. Deletions cut 2 bases from V and 2 bases from J, with 21 bases between. CDR3 protein: CASSQRRGELGHTNEKLFF. CDR3 coding DNA: TGCGCCAGCAGTCAAAGGAGAGGGGAATTGGGTCATACTAATGAAAAACTGTTTTTT.

The table lists this clone with a few counts. The chain links TRBV9 to TRBJ2-7; TRBD1 matches at 7 bases. The ends lost 0 bases at V and 3 bases at J; junction bases unmatched: 6. The CDR3 runs 15 residues. Looked up from germline, CDR1 is SGDLS and CDR2 is YYNGEE. The DNA of the CDR3 is TGTGCCAGCAGCGTAGAAGGCAGGGGGAACTACGAGCAGTACTTC. Residues: CASSVEGRGNYEQYF.

The chain combines TRBV6-6 with TRBJ2-1; D remains ambiguous. This CDR3 has 12 amino acids. From germline, CDR1 is MNHNY and CDR2 SVGAGI (reference sequence). Trimming shortened V by 6 bases and J by 8 bases, and 11 bases separated the two germline ends. This chain's CDR3 is CASRAVADEQFF. CDR3 nucleotides: TGTGCCAGCAGGGCCGTCGCCGATGAGCAGTTCTTC.

Here the CDR3 DNA reads TGTGCCAGCAGCTTAGACAATGAGCAGTTCTTC. It yields the protein CASSLDNEQFF. The chain joins TRBV7-9 to TRBJ2-1, with D unresolved. V lost 1 base and J 5 bases, leaving 0 bases between the germline ends. Looked up from germline, CDR1 is SEHNR and CDR2 is FQNEAQ (reference sequence). This CDR3 contains 11 residues.

The genes are TRBV6-6 and TRBJ2-7; 9 bases align to TRBD2. This CDR3 spans 16 amino acids. The junction had 10 bases not matched to a gene; V was cut back by 0 bases and J by 7 bases. The V gene's germline CDR1 is MNHNY and CDR2 SVGAGI (reference sequence). The CDR3 coding sequence is TGTGCCAGCAGTTACTCGAAGGAGCGGGGGGTTTTTGAGCAGTACTTC. Amino acids: CASSYSKERGVFEQYF.

The genes are TRBV9 and TRBJ1-5; TRBD1 aligns across 9 bases. V shed 2 bases and J 4 bases; nucleotides not matched to a gene: 4. The CDR3 runs to 15 residues. Germline V lookup: CDR1 SGDLS, CDR2 YYNGEE. The CDR3 nucleotides read TGTGCCAGCAGCGTGGGGGGACAGGGAAATCAGCCCCAGCATTTT. It encodes CASSVGGQGNQPQHF.

The chain employs TRBV28 and TRBJ2-3, with D perhaps TRBD2 (6 bases). The CDR3 totals 15 residues. Germline values: CDR1 MDHEN, CDR2 SYDVKM. V dropped 4 bases and J dropped 4 bases, with 15 bases sitting between them. CDR3 loop: CASSYSSVRADTQYF. The CDR3 DNA reads as TGTGCCAGCAGTTACTCTAGCGTAAGGGCAGATACGCAGTATTTT.

The chain couples TRBV7-9 to TRBJ2-3; 8 nucleotides agree with TRBD2. V was clipped by 4 bases and J by 6 bases; unmatched bases: 9. From germline, CDR1 is SEHNR and CDR2 FQNEAQ (reference sequence). The CDR3 is 15 amino acids. The CDR3 DNA is TGTGCCAGCAGCTATAGCGGGGACCTTGGGGATACGCAGTATTTT. Encoded protein: CASSYSGDLGDTQYF.

J is TRBJ2-3 and V is TRBV9; 12 bases are shared with TRBD2. The V gene end was trimmed by 4 bases and the J gene end by 1 base; junction bases not matched to a gene: 1. This CDR3 is 15 amino acids long. Germline V lookup: CDR1 SGDLS, CDR2 YYNGEE. The CDR3 DNA follows: TGTGCCAGCAGCTCTAGCGGGGGGGGCACAGATACGCAGTATTTT. This translates into CASSSSGGGTDTQYF.